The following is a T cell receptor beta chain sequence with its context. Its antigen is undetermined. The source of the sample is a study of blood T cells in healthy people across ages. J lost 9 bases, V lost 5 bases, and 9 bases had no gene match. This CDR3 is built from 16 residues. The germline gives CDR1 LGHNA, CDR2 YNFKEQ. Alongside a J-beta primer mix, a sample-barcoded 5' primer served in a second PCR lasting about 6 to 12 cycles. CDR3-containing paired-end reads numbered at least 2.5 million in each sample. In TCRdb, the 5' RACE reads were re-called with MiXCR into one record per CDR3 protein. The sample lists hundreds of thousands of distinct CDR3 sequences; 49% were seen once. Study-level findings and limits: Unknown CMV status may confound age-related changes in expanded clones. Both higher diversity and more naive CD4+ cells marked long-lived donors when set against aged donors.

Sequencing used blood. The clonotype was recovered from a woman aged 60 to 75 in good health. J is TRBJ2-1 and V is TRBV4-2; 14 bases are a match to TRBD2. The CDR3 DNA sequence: TGTGCCAGCAGCTATTTGGGACTAGCGGGAGAGGGTGAGCAGTTCTTC. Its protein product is CASSYLGLAGEGEQFF.